These T cell receptor beta chains were read from a single sample in a study of T cell changes during pregnancy in multiple sclerosis. The table came from immunoSEQ multiplex PCR; TCRdb's copy has only in-frame clones and leaves some out. The data show tens of thousands of clones, with 93% seen just once and approximately 0.79% held by the top ten. Sequencing used peripheral blood, obtained in the second trimester of pregnancy. The receptors come from a female donor in good health, enrolled as a control in a pregnancy study. Both conserved end residues are trimmed from each CDR3. Clone size is stated in some rows and not others, as once, few, many or a class when expanded.

J gene	clone size	V gene	CDR3 protein
TRBJ2-7	NA	TRBV7-2	ASSQNVGDISYEQY
TRBJ2-7	once	TRBV11-2	ASSPRQPRAYEQY
TRBJ1-1	once	TRBV18	ASSPRWEGNTEAF
TRBJ2-2	NA	TRBV6-4	ASTDTNTGELF
TRBJ2-7	NA	TRBV5-1	ASNQGGGIYEQY
TRBJ1-2	NA	TRBV9	ASSFGTASGAGYT
TRBJ1-3	NA	TRBV5-8	ASSFGISGNTIY
TRBJ1-5	NA	TRBV19	ASSIYLTGGNQPQH
TRBJ1-5	once	TRBV4-3	ASSQDFRGYQPQH
TRBJ1-5	NA	TRBV6-6	ASSYGGAGNQPQH
TRBJ2-6	NA	TRBV2	ASKPGLSGANVLT
TRBJ1-6	NA	TRBV30	ACSREAEISPLH
TRBJ1-2	NA	TRBV9	ASSGTGRNGYT
TRBJ1-6	NA	TRBV7-3	ASSSGSSYNSPLH
TRBJ2-7	NA	TRBV30	AWIATDRGGSFEQY
TRBJ1-4	NA	TRBV5-1	ASSLGQFGEKLF
TRBJ1-1	NA	TRBV9	ASSLRQDDTEAF
TRBJ2-5	NA	TRBV19	ASSPAGTGGRETQY
TRBJ2-5	NA	TRBV11-3	ASSLDWGQEKGTQY
TRBJ1-6	NA	TRBV4-3	ASSQDQGNSPLH
TRBJ1-4	NA	TRBV7-2	ASSLARGSSNEKLF
TRBJ1-1	NA	TRBV4-3	ASSQTGNTEAF
TRBJ1-3	NA	TRBV2	ASSEGPGASGNTIY
TRBJ2-5	NA	TRBV2	ASSPGGYQETQY
TRBJ2-5	once	TRBV6-5	ASSYDAEETQY
TRBJ1-3	NA	TRBV7-8	ASSFTTGGNTIY
TRBJ1-1	once	TRBV2	ASSEGAGTGVTEAF
TRBJ2-3	NA	TRBV7-6	ASSVLSGGARTDTQY
TRBJ1-1	NA	TRBV10-3	AISDRTSPQNTEAF
TRBJ2-7	NA	TRBV9	ASSDSEGIYEQY
TRBJ1-5	NA	TRBV6-5	ASSYKGGQPQH
TRBJ1-3	NA	TRBV19	ASIRNSQHSGNTIY
TRBJ1-2	NA	TRBV15	ATSRDALGTENYGYT
TRBJ1-2	NA	TRBV13	ASSVGHINYGYT
TRBJ1-3	NA	TRBV5-4	ASSLDRGVSGNTIY
TRBJ1-1	NA	TRBV4-3	ASSQDMYTEAF
TRBJ2-1	NA	TRBV2	ASSETRFLYNEQF
TRBJ2-7	NA	TRBV6-6	ASTINGGAFYEQY
TRBJ1-4	NA	TRBV9	ASSVGQGGKEKLF
TRBJ2-7	NA	TRBV5-6	ASRQGTVGEQY
TRBJ2-2	once	TRBV5-6	ASSRLGGQGTGELF
TRBJ2-3	NA	TRBV18	ASSPETGARDTDTQY
TRBJ1-5	NA	TRBV2	ASSRGLGNQPQH
TRBJ2-7	NA	TRBV5-1	ASSFPSGGNYEQY
TRBJ1-5	NA	TRBV7-8	ASSTAGWPQH
TRBJ1-5	NA	TRBV29-1	SVTTGEEGQPQH
TRBJ1-5	NA	TRBV5-8	ASSLTVSNQPQH
TRBJ2-1	NA	TRBV4-3	ASSQDGTGSYNEQF
TRBJ2-5	NA	TRBV11-1	ASRALAYPQETQY
TRBJ1-2	NA	TRBV6-1	ASSERGGGAIYGYT
TRBJ2-5	NA	TRBV5-4	ASSFAGGFGETQY
TRBJ1-2	NA	TRBV9	ASSVMTGGVFGYT
TRBJ2-3	NA	TRBV9	ASSLGSGGAEDTQY
TRBJ2-1	NA	TRBV30	AWVAGVYNEQF
TRBJ1-1	NA	TRBV6-1	ASRLTGYTEAF
TRBJ1-1	few	TRBV27	ASSLIARSEAF
TRBJ2-2	NA	TRBV18	ASSPTAGQGHTGELF
TRBJ1-2	NA	TRBV14	ASSQVGGGRYGYT
TRBJ2-7	NA	TRBV19	ASSSSLRYEQY